This record concerns one T cell receptor (beta chain) sequence. Antigen specificity is unknown. This sample stems from a study of cytomegalovirus exposure and HLA in healthy donors. Primers for the PCR totalled 60 Vbeta and 13 Jbeta. Original methodology: A later analysis tallied roughly 77 million unique TCR beta chains, some 10 million of them shared. Profiled with immunoSEQ multiplex PCR; TCRdb holds only in-frame clones, not every one. V and J calls and clone size follow that table, whereas D and trimming were derived from the DNA. This repertoire shows 90,000 to 120,000 clones, roughly 80% found once; its top ten account for around 2%. The CDR3 runs to 13 residues. Germline loops: CDR1 SGHRS, CDR2 YFSETQ. Study observations and caveats: Within the data, a cluster of highly shared sequence variants was likely a sequencing artifact. An analysis was carried out at a later point. It showed that HLA-associated TCR beta chains were more clonally expanded than equally common non-associated chains.

The sample consisted of PBMCs. The chain links TRBV5-1 to TRBJ2-2, with D unresolved. This TCR derives from a man aged 25-40 years in good health and CMV-seronegative. The CDR3 here is CASEADNTGELFF. In DNA, the CDR3 is TGCGCTTCCGAGGCAGATAACACCGGGGAGCTGTTTTTT.